Listed here are 2 T cell receptor beta chains from one sample, sequenced in a study of cytomegalovirus exposure and HLA in healthy donors (dated by TCRdb to the late 2010s). Library preparation used the immunoSEQ multiplex PCR assay. For the multiplex PCR, a mixture combining 60 forward primers for TCR Vbeta segments and 13 reverse primers for TCR Jbeta segments was used. TCRdb took over this immuneACCESS table, retaining in-frame rearrangements with V and J assigned. Such tables are incomplete; in checked studies, under half of the missing clones stem from an unresolved V gene, and the remainder is unexplained. This sample gives about 130,000 clones in total; 75% to 85% of them show up just once. The ten biggest clones cover about 2% of the sample. Input material: PBMCs. These receptors were collected from a man in his late teens or twenties in good health and CMV-seronegative.

This rearrangement joins TRBV6-6 to TRBJ2-7; maybe TRBD1 (6 bases). CDR1 is MNHNY and CDR2 is SVGAGI in the germline V gene (reference sequence). V gave up 11 bases and J gave up 7 bases, with 21 bases separating them. The CDR3 contains 13 residues. CDR3 in DNA: TGTGCCGCGGCGGACAGTACCTACGAGGAGCAGTACTTC. Amino acid sequence: CAAADSTYEEQYF.

This clone was picked up one time. The junction departs from the called germline gene at one end, perhaps through a read error. The chain carries TRBV9 and TRBJ1-3, with D hard to call. This CDR3 spans 17 amino acids. The germline CDR1 and CDR2 sequences are SGDLS and YYNGEE. CDR3 amino acids: CASSVIGYPSSGDTIYF. DNA for the CDR3: TGTGCCAGCAGCGTAATTGGTTACCCCTCGTCTGGAGACACCATATATTTT.